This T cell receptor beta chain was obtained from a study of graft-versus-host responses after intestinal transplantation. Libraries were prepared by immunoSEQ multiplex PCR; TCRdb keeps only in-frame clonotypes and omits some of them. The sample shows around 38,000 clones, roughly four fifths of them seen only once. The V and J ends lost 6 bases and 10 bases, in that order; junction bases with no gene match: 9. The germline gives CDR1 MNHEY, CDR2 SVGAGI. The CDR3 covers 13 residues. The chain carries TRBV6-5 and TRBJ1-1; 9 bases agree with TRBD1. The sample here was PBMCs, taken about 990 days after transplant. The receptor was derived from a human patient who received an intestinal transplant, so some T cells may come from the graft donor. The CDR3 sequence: CASSDTGTGRAFF. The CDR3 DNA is TGTGCCAGCAGCGACACCGGGACAGGGAGAGCTTTCTTT.